This T cell receptor beta chain was captured by sequencing in a study of shared clonotypes between healthy human individuals. The authors split each subset's genomic DNA evenly across several immunoSEQ plates. Assay: immunoSEQ multiplex PCR; the TCRdb copy retains only in-frame clones and omits some. The sample yields 2 million to 2.5 million clones, roughly 94% seen once. Study-level findings and limits: Among donors, the sharing of clonotypes was expected to be influenced by sequencing depth. Sorted-subset sequencing was shown by rarefaction to be incomplete despite large depth.

Concerning this clone: What it recognizes is unknown. The same CDR3 is also encoded by other DNA sequences in this sample.

V lost 1 base, J lost 2 bases, and 9 bases lay in between. Germline V gives CDR1 KGHSH, CDR2 LQKENI. The CDR3 runs to 14 residues. The sequence was collected from a man aged 18 to 29 in good health. Sequenced: naive CD4+ T cells sorted from blood. Subset defined: CD45RA+ positively selected. This sequence joins TRBV18 and TRBJ2-7; D gene uncertain. CDR3 residues: CASSPLDSPYEQYF. CDR3 bases: TGTGCCAGCTCACCACTGGATAGCCCCTACGAGCAGTACTTC.